This T cell receptor beta chain is from a study of blood T cell repertoires in COVID-19. Study background: COVID-19 samples from acute and convalescent phases originated in the United States, Italy and Spain. T cells, B-cell-depleted T cells, or PBMCs provided the cDNA or gDNA that served as material.

A remark on this clone: Other nucleotide sequences in the sample specify the same CDR3.

Germline CDR1 is MGHRA and CDR2 is YSYEKL. The V gene end was trimmed by 3 bases and the J gene end by 5 bases; junction bases not matched to a gene: 2. The CDR3 has 14 residues. Under the authors' procedure: Estimated nucleated cell counts came from reference gene primer amplification. Clones were read by immunoSEQ multiplex PCR, and TCRdb kept only the in-frame ones, dropping some. The V and J calls and clone size come from that table; D and trimming were worked out from the DNA. There are around 57,000 clones in the sample; 65% to 80% occur only once, and less than 6% lies in the top ten. Sequenced sample: peripheral blood. The chain couples TRBV4-1 to TRBJ2-5; 11 positions agree with TRBD1. The source is a woman in her 70s with acute or convalescent COVID-19. In DNA, the CDR3 is TGCGCCAGCAGCCAGGACAGGGGGCGGGAGACCCAGTACTTC. The encoded protein is CASSQDRGRETQYF.